This T cell receptor (beta chain) was retrieved from a study of blood T cell repertoires in COVID-19. Study-level information: From the United States, Italy and Spain came samples of acute and convalescent COVID-19. Nucleic acid was either cDNA or gDNA, and it came from T cells, B-cell-depleted T cells, or PBMCs.

As processed by the authors: Counts of nucleated cells, estimated from reference gene primer amplification, were obtained. Some clones are missing from TCRdb's copy, which holds only in-frame ones; the method was immunoSEQ multiplex PCR. That table is the source of V, J and clone size, and D and trimming were worked out from the DNA. The table includes 95,000 to 150,000 clones, around 78% detected once. CDR3 length equals 13 residues. The germline V and J ends were trimmed by 3 bases and 5 bases, with 10 bases remaining between them. Germline CDR1 and CDR2: LNHDA and SQIVND (reference sequence). The rearrangement uses TRBV19 and TRBJ2-5; D is perhaps TRBD2 (6 bases). The receptor was derived from a man in his 70s with acute or convalescent COVID-19. Sequenced input: peripheral blood. This CDR3 is CASSISGLETQYF. CDR3 bases: TGTGCCAGTAGTATCTCGGGACTGGAGACCCAGTACTTC. The entire variable domain, with the rest obtained from reference TRBV19 and TRBJ2-5, is as follows: DGGITQSPKYLFRKEGQNVTLSCEQNLNHDAMYWYRQDPGQGLRLIYYSQIVNDFQKGDIAEGYSVSREKKESFPLTVTSAQKNPTAFYLCASSISGLETQYFGPGTRLLVL.